Below, 20 T cell receptor beta chains from the same sample are listed, as sequenced in a study of blood T cell repertoires in COVID-19. TCRdb's copy holds only in-frame clones and misses some; the assay was immunoSEQ multiplex PCR. This sample carries approximately 59,000 clones, 89% of them seen once, and the ten largest clones take around 20%. The sample was peripheral blood. These receptors were taken from a human donor in a cohort sampled during active COVID-19.

The J gene is TRBJ2-5, the V gene TRBV10-1, with 8 bases matching TRBD1. This CDR3 is built from 15 residues. Germline CDR1 and CDR2: WNHNN and SYGVQD (reference sequence). Unmatched junction bases numbered 3, after V lost 2 bases and J lost 1 base. The CDR3 loop reads CASSEPGTGQETQYF. The CDR3 DNA is TGCGCCAGCAGTGAGCCAGGGACAGGCCAAGAGACCCAGTACTTC.

For the CDR3, the DNA is TGCGCCAGCAGGCGGGCCATCCCTGGGACTGAAGCTTTCTTT. Protein product: CASRRAIPGTEAFF. This chain uses TRBV5-1 with TRBJ1-1; D uncertain. V was trimmed by 5 bases and J by 5 bases, leaving 16 bases between them. Germline V gene sequence: CDR1 SGHRS, CDR2 YFSETQ. The CDR3 has 14 residues.

The V gene is TRBV15, the J gene TRBJ2-1; D is ambiguous. Germline assignment: CDR1 LNHNV and CDR2 YYDKDF (reference sequence). The length of the CDR3 is 15 residues. The ends were cut back, 2 bases at V and 5 bases at J, with 13 bases in the middle. In DNA, the CDR3 is TGTGCCACCAGCAGAACTCGCGGCCTACACAATGAGCAGTTCTTC. It codes for CATSRTRGLHNEQFF.

V and J are TRBV27 and TRBJ1-6, with 10 bases matching TRBD1. This CDR3 is 15 amino acids long. The germline V gene has CDR1 MNHEY and CDR2 SMNVEV (reference sequence). Germline trimming cut 4 bases from V and 8 bases from J; bases unmatched to any gene: 5. The CDR3 coding sequence is TGTGCCAGCAGTTCCCCAGACAGGGGGCATTCACCCCTCCACTTT. The encoded protein is CASSSPDRGHSPLHF.

This clone was observed once. The gene calls are TRBV11-3 and TRBJ2-1, with 14 positions matching TRBD2. This CDR3 region has 19 residues. V lost 0 bases, J lost 0 bases, and 4 bases stayed unmatched. The germline V gene has CDR1 SGHNT and CDR2 YENEEA. As DNA, the CDR3 is TGTGCCAGCAGCTTAGACGGGACTAGCGGGGGTTTCTCCTACAATGAGCAGTTCTTC. Its protein product is CASSLDGTSGGFSYNEQFF. The variable domain in full, with the rest retrieved from reference TRBV11-3 and TRBJ2-1, is EAGVVQSPRYKIIEKKQPVAFWCNPISGHNTLYWYLQNLGQGPELLIRYENEEAVDDSQLPKDRFSAERLKGVDSTLKIQPAELGDSAVYLCASSLDGTSGGFSYNEQFFGPGTRLTVL.

V usage is TRBV5-1 and J usage is TRBJ1-4; D remains ambiguous. The CDR3 is 15 residues long. V lost 4 bases and J lost 3, with 13 bases in between. Per the germline V gene, CDR1 is SGHRS and CDR2 is YFSETQ. CDR3 region: CASSEMEGPNEKLFF. CDR3 nucleotide sequence: TGCGCCAGCAGCGAAATGGAGGGCCCTAATGAAAAACTGTTTTTT. The variable domain in full, completed from reference TRBV5-1 and TRBJ1-4, reads KAGVTQTPRYLIKTRGQQVTLSCSPISGHRSVSWYQQTPGQGLQFLFEYFSETQRNKGNFPGRFSGRQFSNSRSEMNVSTLELGDSALYLCASSEMEGPNEKLFFGSGTQLSVL.

This chain connects TRBV3-1 (or the pseudogene TRBV3-2) to TRBJ2-5; 14 nucleotides align to TRBD2. Germline CDR1 reads LGHDT; CDR2 reads YNNKEL (reference sequence). CDR3 length: 18 amino acids. V trimming: 3 bases; J trimming: 5 bases; junction bases outside the gene matches: 11. The CDR3 sequence is CASSQLTSGGAFEETQYF. The CDR3, as DNA: TGTGCCAGCAGCCAGCTGACTAGCGGGGGGGCGTTTGAGGAGACCCAGTACTTC.

This chain uses TRBV12-3 or TRBV12-4 with TRBJ1-2, with TRBD1 identical over 9 bases. This CDR3 has 12 residues. The V and J ends lost 10 bases and 5 bases, in that order; junction bases with no gene match: 5. In DNA form, the CDR3 reads TGTGCCAACTATGACAGGGGGTATGGCTACACCTTC. Translating gives CANYDRGYGYTF.

The sample holds one count of this clone. The V gene is TRBV3-1 (or the pseudogene TRBV3-2), the J gene TRBJ2-5; D is ambiguous. Germline lookup yields CDR1 LGHDT and CDR2 YNNKEL (reference sequence). CDR3 length equals 14 residues. The V end lost 2 bases, the J end lost 0 bases, and 7 bases lay between the germline ends. The CDR3 region is CASSQQLNQETQYF. CDR3 DNA sequence: TGTGCCAGCAGCCAACAACTAAACCAAGAGACCCAGTACTTC.

This chain connects TRBV5-4 to TRBJ1-6; 10 positions agree with TRBD1. V dropped 4 bases and J dropped 9; count of bases not matched to a gene: 13. Germline V CDR1 and CDR2: SGHNT, YYREEE (reference sequence). CDR3 length: 17 residues. The CDR3 region is CASSTIPGQGTVSPLHF. The CDR3 DNA sequence: TGTGCCAGCAGCACAATCCCGGGACAGGGGACAGTTTCACCCCTCCACTTT.

The V gene is TRBV5-1, the J gene TRBJ1-2; 10 nucleotides match TRBD1. The V and J ends lost 1 base and 8 bases, in that order; junction bases with no gene match: 8. Germline CDR1 reads SGHRS; CDR2 reads YFSETQ. The CDR3 totals 15 residues. CDR3 sequence reads: CASSLFGTGEEGYTF. CDR3 in DNA: TGCGCCAGCAGCTTGTTTGGGACAGGGGAGGAAGGCTACACCTTC.

The CDR3 spells CASSFRNTGELFF. The CDR3 bases are TGTGCCAGCAGCTTTAGGAACACCGGGGAGCTGTTTTTT. The chain employs TRBV7-2 and TRBJ2-2, with D hard to call. This CDR3 contains 13 residues. Trimming pared 3 bases from V and 1 base from J, leaving 3 bases between. Germline-derived CDR1 and CDR2 are SGHTA and FQGNSA.

This clone came up a few times. The chain uses TRBV20-1 and TRBJ1-5; the D gene is possibly TRBD1 (5 bases). V was trimmed by 3 bases and J by 6 bases, leaving 15 bases between them. Germline CDR1 reads DFQATT; CDR2 reads SNEGSKA (reference sequence). This CDR3 has 14 amino acids. CDR3 protein: CSASGQGLGQPQHF. CDR3 in DNA: TGCAGTGCTAGTGGTCAGGGTTTAGGTCAGCCCCAGCATTTT.

This sequence joins TRBV15 and TRBJ1-1, with D uncertain. Germline loops: CDR1 LNHNV, CDR2 YYDKDF (reference sequence). The CDR3 consists of 14 residues. V was shortened by 5 bases and J by 4 bases, with 14 bases between the two germline ends. The CDR3 loop reads CATSGRHGSTEAFF. The CDR3, as DNA: TGTGCCACCAGCGGGAGGCACGGGAGCACTGAAGCTTTCTTT.

The chain has TRBV18 and TRBJ2-1; 9 bases are shared with TRBD1. Germline assignment: CDR1 KGHSH and CDR2 LQKENI. The CDR3 has 15 residues. J gave up 5 bases and V 4 bases, and 6 bases lay outside the gene matches. CDR3 DNA sequence: TGTGCCAGCTCACTTGGGACAGGGTTGCACAATGAGCAGTTCTTC. Its protein is CASSLGTGLHNEQFF.

This rearrangement joins TRBV7-2 to TRBJ2-7; D may be TRBD1 (5 bases). There are 14 residues in the CDR3. CDR1 and CDR2 from the germline V gene are SGHTA and FQGNSA. The ends were cut back, 2 bases at V and 0 bases at J, with 8 bases in the middle. CDR3 residues: CASSLSQDSYEQYF. CDR3 DNA sequence: TGTGCCAGCAGCTTATCACAGGACTCCTACGAGCAGTACTTC.

For the CDR3, the DNA is TGCGCCAGCAGCTTATTTACCGGGCTAGCGGGAGAGACCCAGTACTTC. Translated: CASSLFTGLAGETQYF. This rearrangement joins TRBV5-1 to TRBJ2-5; 8 positions match TRBD2. The germline CDR1 and CDR2 sequences are SGHRS and YFSETQ. This CDR3 has 16 amino acids. Trimming took 2 bases from V and 4 from J; bases not matched to a gene: 10. The full variable domain, in which reference TRBV5-1 and TRBJ2-5 provide the parts outside the CDR3, is KAGVTQTPRYLIKTRGQQVTLSCSPISGHRSVSWYQQTPGQGLQFLFEYFSETQRNKGNFPGRFSGRQFSNSRSEMNVSTLELGDSALYLCASSLFTGLAGETQYFGPGTRLLVL.

The V gene is TRBV7-2, the J gene TRBJ2-2, with 8 bases aligning to TRBD1. With V trimmed by 1 base and J by 2 bases, 3 bases remained unmatched. The CDR3 consists of 16 residues. CDR1 and CDR2 from the germline V gene are SGHTA and FQGNSA. The CDR3 coding sequence is TGTGCCAGCAGCTTAGGGGACAGGAGAAACACCGGGGAGCTGTTTTTT. Its translation: CASSLGDRRNTGELFF. Supplemented by reference TRBV7-2 and TRBJ2-2, the full variable domain reads GAGVSQSPSNKVTEKGKDVELRCDPISGHTALYWYRQSLGQGLEFLIYFQGNSAPDKSGLPSDRFSAERTGGSVSTLTIQRTQQEDSAVYLCASSLGDRRNTGELFFGEGSRLTVL.

The chain is built from TRBV19 and TRBJ1-1; TRBD1 is a possible D gene (5 bases). CDR3 length: 13 residues. Germline CDR1 LNHDA, CDR2 SQIVND (reference sequence). Trimming pared 5 bases from V and 11 bases from J, leaving 18 bases between. The CDR3: CASSPRAPPGAFF. In nucleotides, the CDR3 is TGTGCCAGTAGTCCCAGGGCCCCTCCTGGGGCTTTCTTT.

This clone was seen a few times. In the same sample, other DNA sequences code for this CDR3. The chain is built from TRBV7-9 and TRBJ1-1, with D tentatively TRBD1 (6 bases). Trimming cost V 5 bases and J 0 bases, with 10 bases left between them. In germline, CDR1 is SEHNR, CDR2 FQNEAQ (reference sequence). This CDR3 region has 14 residues. The CDR3 nucleotides are TGTGCCAGCAGCCCTGACAGGCTGAACACTGAAGCTTTCTTT. Amino acid sequence: CASSPDRLNTEAFF. Using reference TRBV7-9 and TRBJ1-1 for the parts outside the CDR3, the full variable domain is DTGVSQNPRHKITKRGQNVTFRCDPISEHNRLYWYRQTLGQGPEFLTYFQNEAQLEKSRLLSDRFSAERPKGSFSTLEIQRTEQGDSAMYLCASSPDRLNTEAFFGQGTRLTVV.